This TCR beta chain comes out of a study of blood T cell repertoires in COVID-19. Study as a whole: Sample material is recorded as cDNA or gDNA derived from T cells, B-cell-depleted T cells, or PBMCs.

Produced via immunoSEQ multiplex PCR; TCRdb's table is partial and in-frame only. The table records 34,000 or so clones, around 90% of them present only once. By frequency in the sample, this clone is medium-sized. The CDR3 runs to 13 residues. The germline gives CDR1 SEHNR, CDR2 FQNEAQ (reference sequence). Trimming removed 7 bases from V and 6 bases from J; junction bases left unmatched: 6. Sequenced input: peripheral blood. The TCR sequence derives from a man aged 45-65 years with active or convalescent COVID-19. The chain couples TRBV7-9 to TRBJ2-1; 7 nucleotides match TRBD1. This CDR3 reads CASMSTGSNEQFF. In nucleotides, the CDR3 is TGTGCCAGCATGTCGACAGGGAGCAATGAGCAGTTCTTC.